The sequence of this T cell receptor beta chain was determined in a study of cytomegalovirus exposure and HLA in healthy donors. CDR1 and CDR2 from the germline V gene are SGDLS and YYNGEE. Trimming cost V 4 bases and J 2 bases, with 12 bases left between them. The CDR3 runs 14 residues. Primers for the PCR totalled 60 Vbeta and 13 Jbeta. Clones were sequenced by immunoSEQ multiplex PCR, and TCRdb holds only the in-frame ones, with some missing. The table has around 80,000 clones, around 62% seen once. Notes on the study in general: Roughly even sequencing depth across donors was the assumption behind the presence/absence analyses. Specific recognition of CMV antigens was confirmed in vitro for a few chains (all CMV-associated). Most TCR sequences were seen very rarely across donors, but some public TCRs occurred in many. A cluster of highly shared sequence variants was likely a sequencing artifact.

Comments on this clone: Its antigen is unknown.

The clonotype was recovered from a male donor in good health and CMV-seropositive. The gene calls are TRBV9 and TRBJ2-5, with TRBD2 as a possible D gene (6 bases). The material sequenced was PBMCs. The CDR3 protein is CASSPSSVQETQYF. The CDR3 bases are TGTGCCAGCAGCCCCTCTAGCGTACAAGAGACCCAGTACTTC.